This T cell receptor (beta chain) came from a study of cytomegalovirus exposure and HLA in healthy donors. Study conclusions and caveats: Researchers reported that a few CMV-associated chains were confirmed in vitro as CMV antigen-specific. Association of a missense DCLRE1C variant with TCR beta V- and J-gene trimming was reported in a later analysis. Several of the most significant clusters appeared linked to common viral pathogens, based on a later analysis.

It was with 60 Vbeta and 13 Jbeta primers that the PCR ran. TCRdb keeps only in-frame clones here, not all; method: immunoSEQ multiplex PCR. The table has roughly 130,000 clones, roughly 80% seen once. Remarks on this clone: No antigen is known for it. Other DNA sequences in this specimen translate into the identical CDR3.

Germline V gene lookup returns CDR1 MDHEN and CDR2 SYDVKM. The CDR3 is 11 residues long. The ends were cut back, 5 bases at V and 6 bases at J, with 7 bases in the middle. The genes are TRBV28 and TRBJ1-2; unclear D gene. Source material: PBMCs. The clonotype comes from a male donor in good health and CMV-seronegative. The CDR3 loop reads CASSLTDGYTF. DNA for the CDR3: TGTGCCAGCAGTCTTACGGATGGCTACACCTTC.